A single sample is the source of the 30 T cell receptor beta chains below, sequenced in a study. Using its own MiXCR run on the 5' RACE reads, TCRdb lists one record per CDR3 protein. Of over 55,000 distinct CDR3 sequences listed, under 35% are singletons. Sequencing input: tumor-infiltrating naive CD4+ T cells sorted from the breast tumor. Subset indicated: naive CD4+ T cells, CD4+CD45RA+CD25-. These receptors all come from a female donor with breast cancer.

In this sample, this clonotype turned up many times. The chain recombines TRBV7-2 with TRBJ1-2; 7 bases line up with TRBD1. Germline-derived CDR1 and CDR2 are SGHTA and FQGNSA. V dropped 0 bases and J dropped 5; count of bases not matched to a gene: 9. The CDR3 runs 16 residues. The CDR3 sequence is CASSLAPTGEGYGYTF. The CDR3 DNA reads TGTGCCAGCAGCTTAGCACCTACAGGGGAGGGGTATGGCTACACCTTC.

This clonotype was detected ten times or more. The chain carries TRBV5-1 and TRBJ1-1, with D perhaps TRBD1 (5 bases). CDR1 is SGHRS and CDR2 is YFSETQ in the germline V gene. The CDR3 runs 14 residues. V was pared by 5 bases and J by 4 bases, with 15 bases between. The CDR3 loop is CASRSGPESTEAFF. DNA of the CDR3: TGCGCCAGCAGGTCGGGACCGGAAAGCACTGAAGCTTTCTTT.

The chain uses TRBV7-8 and TRBJ2-2; no firm D call. With 6 bases removed from V and 6 bases from J, the gap between germline ends came to 14 bases. Germline-derived CDR1 and CDR2 are SGHVS and FQNEAQ. This CDR3 region has 14 residues. CDR3 sequence reads: CASRSSPVAGELFF. As DNA, the CDR3 is TGTGCCAGCAGATCCAGCCCAGTTGCCGGGGAGCTGTTTTTT.

This clonotype is a singleton in its sample. The rearrangement links TRBV7-3 to TRBJ2-4, with a weak D call TRBD2 (5 bases). Per germline, CDR1 SGHTA and CDR2 FQGTGA. The CDR3 is 15 amino acids. V gave up 4 bases and J gave up 5 bases, with 15 bases separating them. The CDR3 region has the DNA TGTGCCAGCAGCTCCTCCATAACCGGGGAAAACATTCAGTACTTC. Translated: CASSSSITGENIQYF.

The chain has TRBV5-1 and TRBJ2-1, with 10 bases fitting TRBD1. The CDR3 consists of 16 residues. V trimming: 4 bases; J trimming: 6 bases; junction bases outside the gene matches: 10. CDR1 SGHRS and CDR2 YFSETQ come from the germline V gene. Here the CDR3 reads CASSRDGQGGTNEQFF. CDR3 DNA: TGCGCCAGCAGCCGAGATGGACAGGGGGGGACCAATGAGCAGTTCTTC. Full variable domain (outside the CDR3, taken from reference TRBV5-1 and TRBJ2-1): KAGVTQTPRYLIKTRGQQVTLSCSPISGHRSVSWYQQTPGQGLQFLFEYFSETQRNKGNFPGRFSGRQFSNSRSEMNVSTLELGDSALYLCASSRDGQGGTNEQFFGPGTRLTVL.

The rearrangement links TRBV30 to TRBJ1-2; the D is unclear. Germline lookup yields CDR1 GTSNPN and CDR2 SVGIG (reference sequence). CDR3 length: 10 amino acids. V lost 3 bases, J lost 8 bases, and 7 bases lay in between. This chain's CDR3 is CAWRAEGYTF. In DNA form, the CDR3 reads TGTGCCTGGAGGGCAGAGGGCTACACCTTC.

V is TRBV10-3 and J is TRBJ2-1, with 9 bases aligning to TRBD2. The V gene's germline CDR1 is ENHRY and CDR2 SYGVKD. CDR3 length: 14 amino acids. V lost 8 bases to trimming and J lost 7 bases; unmatched junction nucleotides: 9. The CDR3, as DNA: TGTGCCATCCAAATTAAGCGGGAGGCGAATGAGCAGTTCTTC. It is translated as CAIQIKREANEQFF.

This clonotype was picked up a small number of times. The V and J genes are TRBV20-1 and TRBJ2-5; perhaps TRBD1 as D (5 bases). V lost 2 bases to trimming and J lost 3 bases, with 10 bases between them. This CDR3 comprises 13 residues. Germline loops: CDR1 DFQATT, CDR2 SNEGSKA (reference sequence). The CDR3, as DNA: TGCAGTGCTAGATCGGACAAGAAAGAGACCCAGTACTTC. Translation: CSARSDKKETQYF.

The V call is TRBV4-1, the J call TRBJ1-1; tentative D call: TRBD1 (6 bases). Per germline, CDR1 MGHRA and CDR2 YSYEKL. Trimming took 4 bases from V and 8 from J, leaving 11 bases between them. The CDR3 is made up of 12 amino acids. CDR3: CASSPHTGEAFF. In DNA, the CDR3 is TGCGCCAGCAGCCCTCACACAGGGGAAGCTTTCTTT.

In this sample, this clonotype turned up a few times. This rearrangement joins TRBV6-6 to TRBJ2-7; 7 nucleotides line up with TRBD2. CDR3 length: 13 residues. The V gene's germline CDR1 is MNHNY and CDR2 SVGAGI (reference sequence). The V segment lost 5 bases and the J segment 7 bases; nucleotides outside the gene matches: 8. This CDR3 is CASSPGDYQEQYF. CDR3 sequence (DNA): TGTGCCAGCAGTCCTGGGGACTACCAGGAGCAGTACTTC.

There are many counts of this clonotype. V and J are TRBV5-1 and TRBJ2-7; TRBD1 might be the D (6 bases). Germline CDR1 and CDR2: SGHRS and YFSETQ. Trimming stripped 7 bases from V and 7 bases from J, with 15 bases between. The CDR3 consists of 12 residues. DNA of the CDR3: TGCGCCAGCGGAACAGGGTTGTGGGAGCAGTACTTC. Amino acids: CASGTGLWEQYF.

This clonotype was seen just once. The CDR3, as DNA: TGCAGCGTTGGCACCGGGGTTCAGCCCCAGCATTTT. Translated, it gives CSVGTGVQPQHF. The chain couples TRBV29-1 to TRBJ1-5; no definite D call. The CDR3 covers 12 residues. Between the trimmed V and J ends, which lost 4 bases and 6 bases, there was a span of 10 bases. Germline V gives CDR1 SQVTM, CDR2 ANQGSEA. The variable domain in full, with the rest retrieved from reference TRBV29-1 and TRBJ1-5, is SAVISQKPSRDICQRGTSLTIQCQVDSQVTMMFWYRQQPGQSLTLIATANQGSEATYESGFVIDKFPISRPNLTFSTLTVSNMSPEDSSIYLCSVGTGVQPQHFGDGTRLSIL.

This clonotype was seen ten or more times. V is TRBV12-3 or TRBV12-4 and J is TRBJ2-5; D not certain. CDR3 size: 14 residues. Deletions cut 1 base from V and 1 base from J, with 7 bases between. CDR3 sequence: CASSLGRFQETQYF. The CDR3 DNA follows: TGTGCCAGCAGTTTAGGGCGTTTCCAAGAGACCCAGTACTTC.

This clonotype was recorded a few times. V is TRBV5-1 and J is TRBJ1-3, with 9 bases matching TRBD1. V was clipped by 0 bases and J by 9 bases; unmatched bases: 4. This CDR3 is 14 amino acids long. Germline V CDR1 and CDR2: SGHRS, YFSETQ. DNA of the CDR3: TGCGCCAGCAGCTTGGTCGGACAGGGGAGCACCATATATTTT. It codes for CASSLVGQGSTIYF.

The rearrangement joins TRBV5-1 to TRBJ2-3; D is perhaps TRBD1 (5 bases). Germline loops: CDR1 SGHRS, CDR2 YFSETQ. The CDR3 contains 14 residues. Trimming left V 2 bases short and J 0 bases short, with 7 bases between. Written as DNA, the CDR3 is TGCGCCAGCAGCTTCAGGGAAAGCACAGATACGCAGTATTTT. Translating it yields CASSFRESTDTQYF. The whole variable domain, filled in from reference TRBV5-1 and TRBJ2-3, reads KAGVTQTPRYLIKTRGQQVTLSCSPISGHRSVSWYQQTPGQGLQFLFEYFSETQRNKGNFPGRFSGRQFSNSRSEMNVSTLELGDSALYLCASSFRESTDTQYFGPGTRLTVL.

To note about this clonotype: One base away lies a much larger clone, so this may be a sequencing read error. The chain joins TRBV5-1 to TRBJ1-1; TRBD1 is a possible D gene (5 bases). CDR1 and CDR2 from the germline V gene are SGHRS and YFSETQ. The CDR3 is 15 amino acids. The CDR3: CAGSLESQDSTEAFF. Here the CDR3 DNA reads TGCGCCGGCAGCTTGGAGAGCCAAGACAGCACTGAAGCTTTCTTT.

V and J are TRBV20-1 and TRBJ2-3; weak D call: TRBD1 (5 bases). CDR1 and CDR2 (germline): DFQATT, SNEGSKA (reference sequence). Trimming removed 4 bases at V and 0 bases at J, with 17 bases between. CDR3 length equals 16 residues. The CDR3 loop is CSATQPRQTSTDTQYF. As DNA, the CDR3 is TGCAGTGCTACCCAGCCCAGACAGACGAGCACAGATACGCAGTATTTT.

The chain employs TRBV10-3 and TRBJ2-5; TRBD1 agrees at 11 bases. This CDR3 region has 14 residues. Per germline, CDR1 ENHRY and CDR2 SYGVKD. V shed 4 bases and J 4 bases; nucleotides not matched to a gene: 2. The CDR3 reads CAISGTGGPETQYF. The CDR3, as DNA: TGTGCCATCAGTGGGACAGGGGGCCCAGAGACCCAGTACTTC.

A few counts support this clonotype. The chain is built from TRBV5-1 and TRBJ2-1; D might be TRBD2 (5 bases). The germline gives CDR1 SGHRS, CDR2 YFSETQ. The ends were cut back, 3 bases at V and 10 bases at J, with 17 bases in the middle. This CDR3 region has 14 residues. The CDR3 coding sequence is TGCGCCAGCAGCTGGGATGGCGGACCGGGGGAGCAGTTCTTC. Amino acid sequence: CASSWDGGPGEQFF.

This clonotype was seen only a few times. This chain joins TRBV20-1 and TRBJ2-1; D is uncertain. Germline V lookup: CDR1 DFQATT, CDR2 SNEGSKA (reference sequence). V was pared by 5 bases and J by 8 bases, with 13 bases between. CDR3 length: 12 residues. CDR3 DNA: TGCAGTGCTTTGCCCCCAAAGCATGAGCAGTTCTTC. Translating gives CSALPPKHEQFF.

This clonotype came up many times. The V call is TRBV15, the J call TRBJ2-5; D unclear. Trimming took off 0 bases at V and 6 bases at J, with 14 bases between the two ends. The CDR3 consists of 15 residues. The germline V gene encodes CDR1 LNHNV and CDR2 YYDKDF (reference sequence). The CDR3 nucleotides are TGTGCCACCAGCAGAGATTCAGAGGCCAGACAGACCCAGTACTTC. It translates to CATSRDSEARQTQYF. The variable domain in full, completed from reference TRBV15 and TRBJ2-5, reads DAMVIQNPRYQVTQFGKPVTLSCSQTLNHNVMYWYQQKSSQAPKLLFHYYDKDFNNEADTPDNFQSRRPNTSFCFLDIRSPGLGDTAMYLCATSRDSEARQTQYFGPGTRLLVL.

This clonotype was seen only once. Compared with germline, one end of the junction differs, possibly owing to a read error. The chain is built from TRBV7-2 and TRBJ2-2; the D is unclear. Germline-derived CDR1 and CDR2 are SGHTA and FQGNSA. The CDR3 runs to 14 residues. The chain's CDR3 is CASSPKRVTEELFF. The CDR3 DNA is TGTGCCAGCAGCCCTAAACGGGTCACCGAGGAGCTGTTTTTT.

This clonotype occurred a few times. The CDR3 DNA follows: TGTGCCAGCAGCTTAGTAGGGTTAACTGAGCAGTTCTTC. Translation: CASSLVGLTEQFF. The chain recombines TRBV7-2 with TRBJ2-1; D is unresolved. Trimming pared 1 base from V and 9 bases from J, leaving 10 bases between. Germline assignment: CDR1 SGHTA and CDR2 FQGNSA. CDR3 length: 13 amino acids.

This clonotype occurred many times. This sequence joins TRBV7-2 and TRBJ2-1; TRBD2 matches 9 bases. Germline V gene data show CDR1 as SGHTA and CDR2 as FQGNSA. V lost 10 bases and J lost 5; bases outside the gene matches: 9. This CDR3 comprises 14 residues. The CDR3 loop is CANMAGGSDNEQFF. CDR3 in DNA: TGTGCCAATATGGCGGGAGGGTCTGACAATGAGCAGTTCTTC.

In this sample, this clonotype turned up many times. The rearrangement links TRBV15 to TRBJ2-7; 8 bases are a match to TRBD1. The germline gives CDR1 LNHNV, CDR2 YYDKDF (reference sequence). The length of the CDR3 is 13 residues. Trimming cost V 0 bases and J 11 bases; bases outside gene matches: 6. CDR3 sequence reads: CATSRDFRGREYF. The CDR3 bases are TGTGCCACCAGCAGAGACTTCAGGGGGCGGGAGTACTTC. The full variable domain, in which reference TRBV15 and TRBJ2-7 provide the parts outside the CDR3, is DAMVIQNPRYQVTQFGKPVTLSCSQTLNHNVMYWYQQKSSQAPKLLFHYYDKDFNNEADTPDNFQSRRPNTSFCFLDIRSPGLGDTAMYLCATSRDFRGREYFGPGTRLTVT.

This chain joins TRBV20-1 and TRBJ2-7; 13 bases fit TRBD2. CDR3 length: 17 amino acids. Germline V gene sequence: CDR1 DFQATT, CDR2 SNEGSKA (reference sequence). V dropped 2 bases and J dropped 5; count of bases not matched to a gene: 12. This CDR3 reads CSARSTSGRARGHEQYF. In DNA form, the CDR3 reads TGCAGTGCTAGATCAACTAGCGGGAGGGCTCGGGGCCACGAGCAGTACTTC.

The V and J genes are TRBV28 and TRBJ2-3, with D possibly being TRBD1 or TRBD2 (5 bases each). The CDR3 consists of 16 residues. Germline assignment: CDR1 MDHEN and CDR2 SYDVKM. The germline V and J ends were trimmed by 2 bases and 6 bases, with 18 bases remaining between them. DNA of the CDR3: TGTGCCAGCAGTTTACCACGGGGCTACACCTCGGATACGCAGTATTTT. Its protein is CASSLPRGYTSDTQYF.

V gene TRBV7-9 combines with J gene TRBJ1-4; D might be TRBD1 (6 bases). Germline V gene sequence: CDR1 SEHNR, CDR2 FQNEAQ (reference sequence). CDR3 length: 13 residues. V gave up 3 bases and J gave up 8 bases, with 10 bases separating them. CDR3 nucleotides: TGTGCCAGCAGCTTCTCGACAGGCGAAAAACTGTTTTTT. Its translation: CASSFSTGEKLFF.

This CDR3 is CASSFTSPGGSYNSPLHF. The DNA for the CDR3 is TGTGCCAGCAGTTTTACAAGCCCAGGAGGCTCCTATAATTCACCCCTCCACTTT. This sequence joins TRBV6-5 and TRBJ1-6; D not resolved. The V gene lost 4 bases and the J gene lost 0 bases, with 16 bases spanning the gap. The CDR3 covers 18 residues. Germline CDR1 is MNHEY and CDR2 is SVGAGI.

The chain joins TRBV15 to TRBJ1-1; TRBD1 might be the D (6 bases). Trimming stripped 5 bases from V and 4 bases from J, with 17 bases between. The germline V gene encodes CDR1 LNHNV and CDR2 YYDKDF (reference sequence). The CDR3 length is 15 residues. CDR3 residues: CATSDLKGVFTEAFF. CDR3 DNA: TGTGCCACCAGCGACCTCAAGGGGGTTTTCACTGAAGCTTTCTTT.